The 24 T cell receptor beta chains given below trace back to one sample, sequenced in a study of blood T cell repertoires in COVID-19. Clones were sequenced by immunoSEQ multiplex PCR, and TCRdb holds only the in-frame ones, with some missing. The sample lists under 450,000 clones; roughly four fifths were seen once. Specimen: PBMCs or T cells enriched from blood (not recorded which). The receptors derive from a woman aged 50 to 65 who had recovered from COVID-19.

V and J are TRBV7-3 and TRBJ1-2; D may be TRBD1 (5 bases). The CDR3 runs to 18 residues. CDR1 and CDR2 from the germline V gene are SGHTA and FQGTGA. Trimming pared 0 bases from V and 6 bases from J, leaving 23 bases between. CDR3: CASSLTSPPQTVRNGYTF. DNA of the CDR3: TGTGCCAGCAGCTTAACCTCACCCCCTCAGACAGTGAGGAATGGCTACACCTTC.

The rearrangement joins TRBV4-3 to TRBJ2-1; D perhaps matches TRBD1 (5 bases). Trimming pared 1 base from V and 9 bases from J, leaving 13 bases between. Germline V CDR1 and CDR2: LGHNA, YSLEER. CDR3 length: 14 amino acids. The CDR3 DNA reads TGCGCCAGCAGCCAAGTCCACACAAGGGGTGAGCAGTTCTTC. Residues: CASSQVHTRGEQFF.

The CDR3 sequence: CASSQVAGHYEQYF. In nucleotides, the CDR3 is TGTGCCAGCAGCCAAGTTGCAGGACACTACGAGCAGTACTTC. The gene calls are TRBV3-1 (or the pseudogene TRBV3-2) and TRBJ2-7, with TRBD1 as a possible D gene (5 bases). The V end was cut by 1 base, the J end by 3 bases, with 10 bases between. The CDR3 contains 14 residues. CDR1 is LGHDT, CDR2 YNNKEL, per germline (reference sequence).

The chain has TRBV29-1 and TRBJ2-1; TRBD2 matches 10 bases. Germline values: CDR1 SQVTM, CDR2 ANQGSEA. Trimming at V came to 4 bases and at J to 7 bases, leaving 10 bases not matched to a gene. CDR3 length: 15 amino acids. In DNA form, the CDR3 reads TGCAGCGTTGTCGGTTGGCTAGCGGGAGAAAATGAGCAGTTCTTC. This translates into CSVVGWLAGENEQFF.

This sequence joins TRBV3-1 (or the pseudogene TRBV3-2) and TRBJ1-4; D is undetermined. The germline V gene has CDR1 LGHDT and CDR2 YNNKEL (reference sequence). The V end lost 0 bases, the J end lost 8 bases, and 19 bases lay between the germline ends. This CDR3 comprises 17 residues. Here the CDR3 reads CASSQEEPGKVWEKLFF. The CDR3 DNA reads as TGTGCCAGCAGCCAAGAAGAGCCCGGGAAGGTATGGGAAAAACTGTTTTTT.

The chain carries TRBV7-6 and TRBJ2-7, with 8 bases lining up with TRBD1. Germline loops: CDR1 SGHVS, CDR2 FNYEAQ. With V trimmed by 0 bases and J by 3 bases, 4 bases remained unmatched. CDR3 length: 15 residues. CDR3 protein: CASSLAPGTGYEQYF. The CDR3 DNA reads TGTGCCAGCAGCTTAGCCCCCGGGACAGGCTACGAGCAGTACTTC. The whole variable domain, filled in from reference TRBV7-6 and TRBJ2-7, reads GAGVSQSPRYKVTKRGQDVALRCDPISGHVSLYWYRQALGQGPEFLTYFNYEAQQDKSGLPNDRFSAERPEGSISTLTIQRTEQRDSAMYRCASSLAPGTGYEQYFGPGTRLTVT.

This chain uses TRBV11-2 with TRBJ1-4; the D gene is possibly TRBD1 (6 bases). Germline V lookup: CDR1 SGHAT, CDR2 FQNNGV. There are 16 residues in the CDR3. V lost 1 base and J lost 7, with 16 bases in between. The CDR3 loop is CASSLGFQGYGEKLFF. CDR3 DNA sequence: TGTGCCAGCAGCTTAGGGTTCCAGGGGTACGGTGAAAAACTGTTTTTT. Full variable domain (rest looked up from reference TRBV11-2 and TRBJ1-4): EAGVAQSPRYKIIEKRQSVAFWCNPISGHATLYWYQQILGQGPKLLIQFQNNGVVDDSQLPKDRFSAERLKGVDSTLKIQPAKLEDSAVYLCASSLGFQGYGEKLFFGSGTQLSVL.

Only a few counts were recorded for this clone. The chain joins TRBV7-9 to TRBJ2-3; 9 bases align to TRBD2. CDR1 SEHNR and CDR2 FQNEAQ come from the germline V gene (reference sequence). The CDR3 is 14 residues long. V gave up 8 bases and J gave up 4 bases; unmatched junction bases: 7. This CDR3 reads CASVIAGVADTQYF. CDR3 coding DNA: TGTGCCAGCGTCATAGCGGGAGTTGCAGATACGCAGTATTTT.

This clone was observed a single time. CDR3 in DNA: TGTGCCACCGGACTAGCGGGCATCTCCTACAATGAGCAGTTCTTC. This gives the protein CATGLAGISYNEQFF. J is TRBJ2-1 and V is TRBV4-2, with TRBD2 matching 11 bases. The CDR3 spans 15 residues. Per the germline V gene, CDR1 is LGHNA and CDR2 is YNFKEQ. Trimming cost V 10 bases and J 0 bases; bases outside gene matches: 5.

The count of this clone is one. This sequence joins TRBV18 and TRBJ2-1; possibly TRBD1 for D (6 bases). The ends were cut back, 2 bases at V and 10 bases at J, with 15 bases in the middle. There are 14 residues in the CDR3. Per the germline V gene, CDR1 is KGHSH and CDR2 is LQKENI. The CDR3 DNA follows: TGTGCCAGCTCACCAGGGGGCAAATCGGAAGAGCAGTTCTTC. Amino acid sequence: CASSPGGKSEEQFF. Using reference TRBV18 and TRBJ2-1 for the parts outside the CDR3, the full variable domain is NAGVMQNPRHLVRRRGQEARLRCSPMKGHSHVYWYRQLPEEGLKFMVYLQKENIIDESGMPKERFSAEFPKEGPSILRIQQVVRGDSAAYFCASSPGGKSEEQFFGPGTRLTVL.

J is TRBJ1-1 and V is TRBV5-1; D possibly corresponds to TRBD1 (6 bases). CDR1 is SGHRS and CDR2 is YFSETQ in the germline V gene. The germline V and J ends were trimmed by 4 bases and 7 bases, with 11 bases remaining between them. CDR3 length: 12 residues. The CDR3 protein is CASSRTEDEAFF. CDR3 DNA: TGCGCCAGCAGCCGGACAGAGGATGAAGCTTTCTTT.

The CDR3, as DNA: TGTGCCAGTAGTTCGGGACAGGCTTTGAACACTGAAGCTTTCTTT. Protein product: CASSSGQALNTEAFF. The rearrangement links TRBV19 to TRBJ1-1, with 8 bases that match TRBD1. The CDR3 has 15 amino acids. The junction had 5 bases not matched to a gene; V was cut back by 5 bases and J by 0 bases. Germline CDR1 and CDR2: LNHDA and SQIVND (reference sequence). Full variable domain (rest looked up from reference TRBV19 and TRBJ1-1): DGGITQSPKYLFRKEGQNVTLSCEQNLNHDAMYWYRQDPGQGLRLIYYSQIVNDFQKGDIAEGYSVSREKKESFPLTVTSAQKNPTAFYLCASSSGQALNTEAFFGQGTRLTVV.

J is TRBJ1-6 and V is TRBV12-3 or TRBV12-4; D is unclear. The CDR3 has 12 amino acids. V was pared by 1 base and J by 10 bases, with 5 bases between. In DNA form, the CDR3 reads TGTGCCAGCAGTTTAGACACCTCACCCCTCCACTTT. It specifies CASSLDTSPLHF.

CDR3: CASSEQQKTSPLHF. The CDR3 bases are TGTGCCAGCAGTGAACAACAGAAGACCTCACCCCTCCACTTT. The J gene is TRBJ1-6, the V gene TRBV6-1, with no clear D. V lost 2 bases, J lost 10 bases, and 12 bases lay in between. This CDR3 region has 14 residues. Germline CDR1 reads MNHNS; CDR2 reads SASEGT.

J is TRBJ1-2 and V is TRBV19; TRBD1 matches at 8 bases. The V gene's germline CDR1 is LNHDA and CDR2 SQIVND (reference sequence). The CDR3 extends over 18 amino acids. The J segment lost 0 bases and the V segment lost 5 bases, leaving 14 bases of the junction unmatched. CDR3 bases: TGTGCCAGTAGTCCCACAGGACAGGGAAACTATCCTAACTATGGCTACACCTTC. Translation: CASSPTGQGNYPNYGYTF.

The chain employs TRBV11-3 and TRBJ2-1; a weak D match, TRBD2 (5 bases). The germline V gene has CDR1 SGHNT and CDR2 YENEEA. CDR3 length equals 19 residues. The germline V and J ends were trimmed by 0 bases and 7 bases, with 25 bases remaining between them. Written as DNA, the CDR3 is TGTGCCAGCAGCTTAGACCCCCGTAGTACGGCCGGCGGGCTGAATGAGCAGTTCTTC. This codes for CASSLDPRSTAGGLNEQFF. The entire variable domain, with the rest obtained from reference TRBV11-3 and TRBJ2-1, is as follows: EAGVVQSPRYKIIEKKQPVAFWCNPISGHNTLYWYLQNLGQGPELLIRYENEEAVDDSQLPKDRFSAERLKGVDSTLKIQPAELGDSAVYLCASSLDPRSTAGGLNEQFFGPGTRLTVL.

The chain uses TRBV9 and TRBJ1-2, with D possibly being TRBD1 (5 bases). The germline CDR1 and CDR2 sequences are SGDLS and YYNGEE. The CDR3 runs to 13 residues. Deletions cut 0 bases from V and 6 bases from J, with 9 bases between. CDR3 DNA sequence: TGTGCCAGCAGCGTAGAGGGGTTGGATGGCTACACCTTC. This sequence encodes CASSVEGLDGYTF.

The V gene is TRBV27, the J gene TRBJ1-1, with TRBD1 matching 9 bases. Germline CDR1 is MNHEY and CDR2 is SMNVEV (reference sequence). CDR3 length: 14 amino acids. V gave up 6 bases and J gave up 5 bases; unmatched junction bases: 7. The CDR3 loop is CASSKRDRATEAFF. The CDR3 DNA sequence: TGTGCCAGCAGCAAACGGGACAGGGCTACTGAAGCTTTCTTT.

The chain is built from TRBV3-1 (or the pseudogene TRBV3-2) and TRBJ2-5, with 11 bases fitting TRBD2. There are 16 residues in the CDR3. The ends lost 6 bases at V and 4 bases at J; junction bases unmatched: 10. Germline V lookup: CDR1 LGHDT, CDR2 YNNKEL (reference sequence). The chain's CDR3 is CASSQSLTSGRETQYF. In DNA, the CDR3 is TGTGCCAGCAGTCAAAGTCTTACTAGCGGGAGAGAGACCCAGTACTTC.

The V and J genes are TRBV6-5 and TRBJ1-2; 7 bases map to TRBD1. CDR3 length: 12 amino acids. Germline CDR1 is MNHEY and CDR2 is SVGAGI. The V and J ends lost 8 bases and 7 bases, in that order; junction bases with no gene match: 7. CDR3 sequence reads: CASATGAGGYTF. CDR3 sequence (DNA): TGTGCCAGCGCAACAGGGGCGGGTGGCTACACCTTC.

This chain uses TRBV27 with TRBJ2-7; 7 bases map to TRBD1. Germline-derived CDR1 and CDR2 are MNHEY and SMNVEV (reference sequence). With 6 bases clipped from V and 2 bases from J, the junction kept 4 bases outside the gene matches. CDR3 size: 13 residues. The CDR3 DNA sequence: TGTGCCAGCAGCCCGGGACAGACCTACGAGCAGTACTTC. This codes for CASSPGQTYEQYF.

This chain uses TRBV5-1 with TRBJ1-2, with 9 bases that match TRBD1. V shed 4 bases and J 10 bases; nucleotides not matched to a gene: 14. The V gene's germline CDR1 is SGHRS and CDR2 YFSETQ. This CDR3 region has 15 residues. The CDR3, as DNA: TGCGCCAGCAGCAGGGGACAGGGTGGGATCTCGGACTACACCTTC. Translating it yields CASSRGQGGISDYTF.

This clone has just a few counts. The chain carries TRBV5-1 and TRBJ2-7; TRBD2 matches 8 bases. In germline, CDR1 is SGHRS, CDR2 YFSETQ. CDR3 length: 16 amino acids. Trimming removed 1 base from V and 3 bases from J; junction bases left unmatched: 9. The DNA for the CDR3 is TGCGCCAGCAGCTTGTATGTGACTAGCGATCGCTACGAGCAGTACTTC. Translated: CASSLYVTSDRYEQYF.

This clone was detected only once. V is TRBV29-1 and J is TRBJ1-1; 9 nucleotides align to TRBD1. The CDR3 consists of 13 residues. V was pared by 5 bases and J by 7 bases, with 8 bases of the junction left unmatched. Looked up from germline, CDR1 is SQVTM and CDR2 is ANQGSEA. CDR3 sequence (DNA): TGCAGCGTTCCACCGGGACAGGGTGTTGAAGCTTTCTTT. Residues: CSVPPGQGVEAFF.